This TCR beta chain was identified during a study of T-cell memory formation after mild COVID-19. Background on the study: TCR clusters largely stayed donor specific.

CDR3 length: 14 amino acids. V was shortened by 1 base and J by 1 base, with 7 bases between the two germline ends. Germline V lookup: CDR1 SGHNT, CDR2 YENEEA. Barcoded TCR alpha and TCR beta cDNA libraries with UMIs came from 5'RACE using constant-segment primers. TCRdb re-called the 5' RACE reads through MiXCR, storing one row per CDR3 protein. Of some 490,000 distinct CDR3 sequences listed, around a sixth are singletons. This clonotype was observed at least ten times. Antigen: not known. Whole-study results and caveats: Pre-infection memory showed some responding clones, and this suggested that cross-reactive memory joined. Those CD4+ clones that contracted were mainly in CM and EM (CD8+ ones in EMRA).

The sequence came from an adult woman who had mild COVID-19 (a few samples of this study predate the infection). Cell type and time point are not known. The sequencing input was PBMCs or a T cell subset sorted from them (not recorded which). V is TRBV11-3 and J is TRBJ1-2; D gene ambiguous. The CDR3 is CASSLGGSNYGYTF. The CDR3 coding sequence is TGTGCCAGCAGCTTAGGTGGCAGTAACTATGGCTACACCTTC. Variable domain in full (rest from reference TRBV11-3 and TRBJ1-2): EAGVVQSPRYKIIEKKQPVAFWCNPISGHNTLYWYLQNLGQGPELLIRYENEEAVDDSQLPKDRFSAERLKGVDSTLKIQPAELGDSAVYLCASSLGGSNYGYTFGSGTRLTVV.